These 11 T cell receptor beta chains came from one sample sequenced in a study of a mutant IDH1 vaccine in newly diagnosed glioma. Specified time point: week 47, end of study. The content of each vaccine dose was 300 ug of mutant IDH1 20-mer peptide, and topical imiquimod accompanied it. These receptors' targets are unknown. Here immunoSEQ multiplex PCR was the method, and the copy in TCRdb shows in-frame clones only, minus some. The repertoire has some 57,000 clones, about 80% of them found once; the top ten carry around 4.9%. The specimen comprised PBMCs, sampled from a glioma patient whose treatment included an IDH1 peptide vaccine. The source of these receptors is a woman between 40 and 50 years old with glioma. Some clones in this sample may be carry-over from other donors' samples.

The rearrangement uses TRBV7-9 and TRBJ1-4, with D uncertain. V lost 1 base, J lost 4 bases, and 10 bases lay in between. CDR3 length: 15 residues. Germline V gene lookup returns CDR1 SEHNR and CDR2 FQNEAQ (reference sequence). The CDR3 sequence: CASSLGNGYNEKLFF. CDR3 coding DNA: TGTGCCAGCAGCTTAGGGAACGGCTATAATGAAAAACTGTTTTTT.

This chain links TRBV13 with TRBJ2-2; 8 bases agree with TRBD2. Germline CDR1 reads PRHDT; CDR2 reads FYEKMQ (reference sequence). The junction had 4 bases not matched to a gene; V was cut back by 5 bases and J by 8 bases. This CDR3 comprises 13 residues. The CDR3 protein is CASSRSGVGELFF. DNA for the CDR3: TGTGCCAGCAGCCGTAGCGGGGTTGGGGAGCTGTTTTTT.

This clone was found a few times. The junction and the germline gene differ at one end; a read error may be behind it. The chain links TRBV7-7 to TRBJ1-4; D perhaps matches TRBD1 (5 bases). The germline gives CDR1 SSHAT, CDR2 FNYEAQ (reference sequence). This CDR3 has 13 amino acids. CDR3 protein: CASSSGTREKLFF. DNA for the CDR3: TGTGCTAGCAGCTCCGGGACCCGTGAAAAACTGTTTTTT.

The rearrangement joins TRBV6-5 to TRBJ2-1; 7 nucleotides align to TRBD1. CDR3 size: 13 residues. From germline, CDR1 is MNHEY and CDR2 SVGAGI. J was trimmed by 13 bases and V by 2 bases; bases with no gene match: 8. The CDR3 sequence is CASSYVEGGRQFF. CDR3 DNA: TGTGCCAGCAGTTACGTCGAAGGGGGCCGACAGTTCTTC.

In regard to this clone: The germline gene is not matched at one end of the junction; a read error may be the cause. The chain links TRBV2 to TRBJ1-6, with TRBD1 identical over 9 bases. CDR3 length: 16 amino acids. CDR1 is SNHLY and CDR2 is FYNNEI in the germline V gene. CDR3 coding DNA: TGTGCCCGCAGGGACAGGGCGAGCTCCTATAATTCACCCCTCCACTTT. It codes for CARRDRASSYNSPLHF. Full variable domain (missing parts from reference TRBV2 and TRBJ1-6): EPEVTQTPSHQVTQMGQEVILRCVPISNHLYFYWYRQILGQKVEFLVSFYNNEISEKSEIFDDQFSVERPDGSNFTLKIRSTKLEDSAMYFCARRDRASSYNSPLHFGNGTRLTVT.

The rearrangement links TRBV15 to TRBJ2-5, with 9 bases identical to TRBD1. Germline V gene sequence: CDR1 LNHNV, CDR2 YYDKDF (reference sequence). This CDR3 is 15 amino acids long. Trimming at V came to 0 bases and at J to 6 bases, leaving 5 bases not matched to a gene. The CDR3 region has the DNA TGTGCCACCAGCAGAGATCGACAGGGGGAGAAGACCCAGTACTTC. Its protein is CATSRDRQGEKTQYF. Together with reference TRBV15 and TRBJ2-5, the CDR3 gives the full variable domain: DAMVIQNPRYQVTQFGKPVTLSCSQTLNHNVMYWYQQKSSQAPKLLFHYYDKDFNNEADTPDNFQSRRPNTSFCFLDIRSPGLGDTAMYLCATSRDRQGEKTQYFGPGTRLLVL.

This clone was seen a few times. The CDR3 DNA reads as TGTGCCAGCAGTTTACGACAGGACCGGGGTCAGCCCCAGCATTTT. Amino acid sequence: CASSLRQDRGQPQHF. This chain links TRBV27 with TRBJ1-5; D possibly corresponds to TRBD1 (6 bases). The CDR3 totals 15 residues. Deletions cut 2 bases from V and 6 bases from J, with 14 bases between. Germline assignment: CDR1 MNHEY and CDR2 SMNVEV (reference sequence).

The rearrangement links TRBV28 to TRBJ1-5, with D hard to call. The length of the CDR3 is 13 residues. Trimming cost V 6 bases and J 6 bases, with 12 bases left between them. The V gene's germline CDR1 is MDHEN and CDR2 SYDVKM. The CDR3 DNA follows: TGTGCCAGCAGCCGAGAGGGAAGTCAGCCCCAGCATTTT. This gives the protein CASSREGSQPQHF.

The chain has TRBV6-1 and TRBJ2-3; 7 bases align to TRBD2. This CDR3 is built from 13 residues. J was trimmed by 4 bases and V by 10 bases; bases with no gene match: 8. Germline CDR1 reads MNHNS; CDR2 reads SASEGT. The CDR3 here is CAIQRRGADTQYF. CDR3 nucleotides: TGTGCCATCCAGAGACGGGGGGCAGATACGCAGTATTTT.

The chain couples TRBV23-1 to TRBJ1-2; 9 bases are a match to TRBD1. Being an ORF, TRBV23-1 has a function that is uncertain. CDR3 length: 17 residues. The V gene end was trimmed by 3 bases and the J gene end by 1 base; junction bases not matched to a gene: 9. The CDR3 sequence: CASSHLEWDRVNYGYTF. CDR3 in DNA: TGCGCCAGCAGTCACCTCGAGTGGGACAGGGTTAACTATGGCTACACCTTC.

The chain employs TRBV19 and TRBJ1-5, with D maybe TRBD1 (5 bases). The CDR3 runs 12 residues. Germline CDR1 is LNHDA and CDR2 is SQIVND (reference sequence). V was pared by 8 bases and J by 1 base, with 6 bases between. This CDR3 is CASRTSNQPQHF. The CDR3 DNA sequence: TGTGCCAGTCGGACAAGCAATCAGCCCCAGCATTTT.